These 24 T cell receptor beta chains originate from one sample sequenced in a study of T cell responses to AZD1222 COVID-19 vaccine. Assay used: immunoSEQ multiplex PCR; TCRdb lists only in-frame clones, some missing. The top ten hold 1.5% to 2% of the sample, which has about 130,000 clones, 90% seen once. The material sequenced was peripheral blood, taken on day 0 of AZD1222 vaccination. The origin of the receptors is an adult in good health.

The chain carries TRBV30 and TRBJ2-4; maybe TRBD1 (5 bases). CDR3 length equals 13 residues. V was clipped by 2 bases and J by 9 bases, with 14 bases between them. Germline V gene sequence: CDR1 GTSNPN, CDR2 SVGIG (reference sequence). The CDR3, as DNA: TGTGCCTGGAGTTTGGGGCTGGCACGCATTCAGTACTTC. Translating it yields CAWSLGLARIQYF.

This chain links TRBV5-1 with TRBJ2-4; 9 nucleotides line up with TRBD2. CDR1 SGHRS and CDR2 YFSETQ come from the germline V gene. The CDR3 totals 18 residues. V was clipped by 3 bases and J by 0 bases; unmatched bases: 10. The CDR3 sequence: CASSYEAGGRLAKNIQYF. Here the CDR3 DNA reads TGCGCCAGCAGCTACGAAGCGGGGGGTCGCCTAGCCAAAAACATTCAGTACTTC.

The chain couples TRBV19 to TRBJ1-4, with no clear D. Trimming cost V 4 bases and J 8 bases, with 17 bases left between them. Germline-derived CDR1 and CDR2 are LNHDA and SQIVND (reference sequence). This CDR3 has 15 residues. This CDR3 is CASSNLGSTGEKLFF. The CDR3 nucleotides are TGTGCCAGTAGTAATCTGGGGTCCACCGGGGAAAAACTGTTTTTT.

The CDR3 sequence: CAWGTAPGQPQHF. The CDR3 coding sequence is TGTGCCTGGGGGACAGCTCCAGGACAGCCCCAGCATTTT. The genes are TRBV30 and TRBJ1-5, with 7 bases identical to TRBD1. CDR1 and CDR2 (germline): GTSNPN, SVGIG (reference sequence). The CDR3 runs 13 residues. V was pared by 5 bases and J by 7 bases, with 8 bases of the junction left unmatched.

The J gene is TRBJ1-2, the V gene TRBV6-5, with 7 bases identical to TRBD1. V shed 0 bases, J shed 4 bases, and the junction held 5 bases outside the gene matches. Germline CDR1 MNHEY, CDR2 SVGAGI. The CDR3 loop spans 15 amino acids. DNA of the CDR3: TGTGCCAGCAGTTACTCGAGAGGGGGCGTCTATGGCTACACCTTC. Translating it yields CASSYSRGGVYGYTF.

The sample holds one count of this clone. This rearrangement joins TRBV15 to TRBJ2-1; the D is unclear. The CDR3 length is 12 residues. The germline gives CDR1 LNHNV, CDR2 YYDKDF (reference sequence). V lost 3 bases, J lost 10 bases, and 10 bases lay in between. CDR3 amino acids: CATSRAHGEQFF. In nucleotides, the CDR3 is TGTGCCACCAGCAGGGCCCACGGGGAGCAGTTCTTC.

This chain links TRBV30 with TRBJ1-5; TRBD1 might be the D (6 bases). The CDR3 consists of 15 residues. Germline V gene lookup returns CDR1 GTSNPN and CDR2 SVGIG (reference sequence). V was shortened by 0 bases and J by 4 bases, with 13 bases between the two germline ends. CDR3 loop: CAWSVRGAGNQPQHF. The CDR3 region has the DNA TGTGCCTGGAGTGTACGGGGGGCAGGGAATCAGCCCCAGCATTTT.

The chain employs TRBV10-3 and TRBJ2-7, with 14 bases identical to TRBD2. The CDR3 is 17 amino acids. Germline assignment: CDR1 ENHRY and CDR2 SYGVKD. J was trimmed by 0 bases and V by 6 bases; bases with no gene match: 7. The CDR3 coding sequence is TGTGCCATCAGCGGAACCGGGACTAGCGGGGGCTCCTACGAGCAGTACTTC. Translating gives CAISGTGTSGGSYEQYF.

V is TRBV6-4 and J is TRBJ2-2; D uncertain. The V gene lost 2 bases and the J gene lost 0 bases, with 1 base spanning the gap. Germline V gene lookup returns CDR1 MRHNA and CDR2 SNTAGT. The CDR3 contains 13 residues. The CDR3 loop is CASSDTNTGELFF. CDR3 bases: TGTGCCAGCAGTGACACGAACACCGGGGAGCTGTTTTTT.

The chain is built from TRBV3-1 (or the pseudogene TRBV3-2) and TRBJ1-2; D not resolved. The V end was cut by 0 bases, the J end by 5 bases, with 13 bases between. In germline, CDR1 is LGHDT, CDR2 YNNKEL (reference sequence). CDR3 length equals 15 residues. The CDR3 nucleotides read TGTGCCAGCAGCCAAGATATCGGGCATACTTATGGCTACACCTTC. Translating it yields CASSQDIGHTYGYTF.

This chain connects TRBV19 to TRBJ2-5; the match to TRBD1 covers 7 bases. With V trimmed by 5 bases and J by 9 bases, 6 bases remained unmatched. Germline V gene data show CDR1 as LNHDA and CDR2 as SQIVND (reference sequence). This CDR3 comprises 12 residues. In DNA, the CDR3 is TGTGCCAGTAGTCAGGGTCAGGGGGCCCAGTACTTC. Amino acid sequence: CASSQGQGAQYF. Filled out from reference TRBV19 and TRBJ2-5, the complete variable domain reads DGGITQSPKYLFRKEGQNVTLSCEQNLNHDAMYWYRQDPGQGLRLIYYSQIVNDFQKGDIAEGYSVSREKKESFPLTVTSAQKNPTAFYLCASSQGQGAQYFGPGTRLLVL.

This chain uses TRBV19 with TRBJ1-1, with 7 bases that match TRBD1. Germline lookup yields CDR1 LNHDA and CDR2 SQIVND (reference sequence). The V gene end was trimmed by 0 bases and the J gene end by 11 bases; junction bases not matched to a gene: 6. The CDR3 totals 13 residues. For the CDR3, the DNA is TGTGCCAGTAGTATAGATCGAGAGGGGGCGGCTTTCTTT. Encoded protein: CASSIDREGAAFF.

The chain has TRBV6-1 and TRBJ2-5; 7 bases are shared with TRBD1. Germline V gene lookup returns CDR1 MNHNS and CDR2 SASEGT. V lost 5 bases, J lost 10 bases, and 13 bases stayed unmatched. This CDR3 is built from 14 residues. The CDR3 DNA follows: TGTGCCAGCAGTCACTCGAGCAGGGGGTGGGACCAGTACTTC. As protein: CASSHSSRGWDQYF.

CDR3 region: CASSLPGGSGYEQYF. For the CDR3, the DNA is TGTGCCAGCAGTCTCCCCGGGGGGTCAGGCTACGAGCAGTACTTC. The chain is built from TRBV28 and TRBJ2-7; 7 nucleotides line up with TRBD2. J lost 3 bases, V lost 5 bases, and 10 bases had no gene match. Germline values: CDR1 MDHEN, CDR2 SYDVKM. CDR3 length: 15 residues.

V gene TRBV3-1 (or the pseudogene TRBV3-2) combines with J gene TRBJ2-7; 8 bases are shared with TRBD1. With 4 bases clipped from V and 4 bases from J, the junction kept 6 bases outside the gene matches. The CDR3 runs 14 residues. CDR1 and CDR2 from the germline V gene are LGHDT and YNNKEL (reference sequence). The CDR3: CASSPKTGVYEQYF. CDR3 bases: TGTGCCAGCAGCCCGAAGACAGGGGTATACGAGCAGTACTTC.

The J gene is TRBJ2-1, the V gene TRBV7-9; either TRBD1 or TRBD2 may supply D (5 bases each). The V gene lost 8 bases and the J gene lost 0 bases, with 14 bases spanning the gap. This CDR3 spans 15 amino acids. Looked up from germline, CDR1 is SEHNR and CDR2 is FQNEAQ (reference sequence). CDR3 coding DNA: TGTGCCAGCTCCCCCGGGACCACCTCCTACAATGAGCAGTTCTTC. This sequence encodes CASSPGTTSYNEQFF.

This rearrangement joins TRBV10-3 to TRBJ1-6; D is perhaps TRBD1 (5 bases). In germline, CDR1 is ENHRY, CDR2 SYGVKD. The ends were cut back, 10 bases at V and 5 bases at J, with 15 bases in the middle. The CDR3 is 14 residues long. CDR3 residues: CATKWDGDNSPLHF. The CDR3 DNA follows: TGTGCCACCAAATGGGACGGCGATAATTCACCCCTCCACTTT.

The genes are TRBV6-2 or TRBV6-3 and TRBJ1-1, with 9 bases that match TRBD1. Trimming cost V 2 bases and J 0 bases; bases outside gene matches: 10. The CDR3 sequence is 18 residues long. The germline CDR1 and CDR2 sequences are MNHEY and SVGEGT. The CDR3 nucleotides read TGTGCCAGCAGTTACCCTCCGGTAGGACAGGGGCTGAACACTGAAGCTTTCTTT. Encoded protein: CASSYPPVGQGLNTEAFF.

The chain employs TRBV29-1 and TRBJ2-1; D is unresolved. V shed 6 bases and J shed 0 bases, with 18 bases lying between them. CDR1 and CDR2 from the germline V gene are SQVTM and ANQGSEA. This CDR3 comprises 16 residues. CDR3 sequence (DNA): TGCAGCGTCTCGCCGACAATTTTTAGCTCCTACAATGAGCAGTTCTTC. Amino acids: CSVSPTIFSSYNEQFF.

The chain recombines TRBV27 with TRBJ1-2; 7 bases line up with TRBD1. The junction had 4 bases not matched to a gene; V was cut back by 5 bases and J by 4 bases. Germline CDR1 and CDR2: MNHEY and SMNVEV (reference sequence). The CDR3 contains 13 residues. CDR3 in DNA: TGTGCCAGCAGTCGGGACAGCACCTATGGCTACACCTTC. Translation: CASSRDSTYGYTF.

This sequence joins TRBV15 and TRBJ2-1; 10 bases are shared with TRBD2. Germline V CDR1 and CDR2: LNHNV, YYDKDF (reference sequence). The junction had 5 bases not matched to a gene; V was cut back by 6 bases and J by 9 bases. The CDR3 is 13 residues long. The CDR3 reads CATSSGRFLEQFF. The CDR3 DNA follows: TGTGCCACCAGTAGCGGGAGGTTTCTTGAGCAGTTCTTC. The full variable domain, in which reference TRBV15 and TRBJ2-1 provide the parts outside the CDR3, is DAMVIQNPRYQVTQFGKPVTLSCSQTLNHNVMYWYQQKSSQAPKLLFHYYDKDFNNEADTPDNFQSRRPNTSFCFLDIRSPGLGDTAMYLCATSSGRFLEQFFGPGTRLTVL.

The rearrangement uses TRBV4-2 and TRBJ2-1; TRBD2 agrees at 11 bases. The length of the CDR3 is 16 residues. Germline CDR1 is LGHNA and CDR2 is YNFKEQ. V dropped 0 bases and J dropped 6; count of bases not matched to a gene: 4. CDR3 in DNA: TGTGCCAGCAGCCAAGATCTAGCGGGGGGCCCCAATGAGCAGTTCTTC. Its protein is CASSQDLAGGPNEQFF.

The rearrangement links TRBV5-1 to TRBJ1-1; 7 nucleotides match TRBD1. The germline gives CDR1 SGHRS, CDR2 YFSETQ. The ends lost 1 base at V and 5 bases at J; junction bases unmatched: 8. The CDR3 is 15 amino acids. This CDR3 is CASSLIPTGDTEAFF. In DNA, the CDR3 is TGCGCCAGCAGCTTGATCCCAACAGGGGATACTGAAGCTTTCTTT. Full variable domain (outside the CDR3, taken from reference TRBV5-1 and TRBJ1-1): KAGVTQTPRYLIKTRGQQVTLSCSPISGHRSVSWYQQTPGQGLQFLFEYFSETQRNKGNFPGRFSGRQFSNSRSEMNVSTLELGDSALYLCASSLIPTGDTEAFFGQGTRLTVV.

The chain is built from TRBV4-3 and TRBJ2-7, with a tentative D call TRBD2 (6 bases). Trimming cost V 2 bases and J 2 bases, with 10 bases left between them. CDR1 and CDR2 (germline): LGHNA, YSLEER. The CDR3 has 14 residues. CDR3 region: CASSQSRTTYEQYF. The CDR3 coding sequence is TGCGCCAGCAGCCAATCTAGGACTACCTACGAGCAGTACTTC.